This TCR beta chain was profiled in a study of T-cell reconstitution after alpha-beta-depleted transplantation in children. TCRbeta library preparation incorporated unique molecular identifiers. TCRdb recomputed calls from the PCR reads with MiXCR, one row per CDR3 protein. This table has some 280,000 distinct CDR3 sequences, about a tenth appearing once. This clonotype was counted many times. The CDR3 spans 14 residues. The V segment lost 6 bases and the J segment 6 bases; nucleotides outside the gene matches: 8. Sequenced material: PBMCs from the stem cell graft donor, taken from the stem cell graft. This sequence originates from a human donor who donated a stem cell graft to a child with SCID. V usage is TRBV12-3 or TRBV12-4 and J usage is TRBJ1-1; 9 nucleotides agree with TRBD1. The DNA for the CDR3 is TGTGCCAGCAGGCCGACAGGGGGAAGGTCTGAAGCTTTCTTT. Protein product: CASRPTGGRSEAFF.